Listed below are T cell receptor beta chains from one sample, sequenced in a study of T cell responses to AZD1222 COVID-19 vaccine. Sequenced by immunoSEQ multiplex PCR; TCRdb stores in-frame clones only, minus some. The sample holds some 180,000 clones, 90% to 95% seen once. The sequenced sample was peripheral blood, obtained 28 days after the second dose of the MenACWY control vaccine. The receptors originated from an adult who received the MenACWY meningococcal vaccine as a control. Each CDR3 is given with its conserved first and last residue. The D gene is left open where the match is weak. Expanded clones get a size class; other rows say once, few or many, or leave the size out.

CDR3 protein,CDR3 DNA,V gene,J gene,D gene,CDR3 length,clone size
CASSPLNTEAFF,TGTGCCAGCAGCCCGCTGAACACTGAAGCTTTCTTT,TRBV12-3/TRBV12-4,TRBJ1-1,-,12,-
CASSQPPGEGATEAFF,TGTGCCAGCAGCCAACCACCGGGGGAGGGGGCCACTGAAGCTTTCTTT,TRBV7-9,TRBJ1-1,TRBD1,16,once
CASSFAGPPSGNTIYF,TGTGCCAGCAGCTTCGCAGGCCCTCCCTCTGGAAACACCATATATTTT,TRBV7-9,TRBJ1-3,-,16,-
CASSIGYEQYF,TGTGCCAGTAGTATTGGGTACGAGCAGTACTTC,TRBV19,TRBJ2-7,-,11,-
CASSLGSYNEQFF,TGTGCCAGCAGTTTAGGGAGCTACAATGAGCAGTTCTTC,TRBV12-3/TRBV12-4,TRBJ2-1,-,13,once
CATGTSFEQFF,TGTGCGACCGGGACTAGCTTCGAGCAGTTCTTC,TRBV30,TRBJ2-1,TRBD2,11,-
CASSLADQPQHF,TGTGCCAGCAGTTTAGCTGATCAGCCCCAGCATTTT,TRBV12-3/TRBV12-4,TRBJ1-5,-,12,-
CASSLERSAYNEQFF,TGCGCCAGCAGCTTGGAGCGTAGTGCCTACAATGAGCAGTTCTTC,TRBV5-1,TRBJ2-1,-,15,-
CASSKRPYEQYF,TGTGCCAGCAGCAAACGACCCTACGAGCAGTACTTC,TRBV21-1,TRBJ2-7,-,12,-
CASSELGLNTEAFF,TGTGCCAGCAGTGAATTGGGTTTGAACACTGAAGCTTTCTTT,TRBV25-1,TRBJ1-1,-,14,-
CASSPPGALSYEQYF,TGTGCCAGCTCACCTCCAGGGGCCCTATCCTACGAGCAGTACTTC,TRBV18,TRBJ2-7,-,15,-
CASTETGRVPNYGYTF,TGTGCCAGCACCGAGACCGGAAGGGTCCCTAACTATGGCTACACCTTC,TRBV7-9,TRBJ1-2,-,16,-
CASSAGLVYEQYF,TGTGCCAGTAGTGCGGGACTAGTCTACGAGCAGTACTTC,TRBV19,TRBJ2-7,TRBD2,13,-
CASSRTVNQPQHF,TGTGCCAGCAGCCGGACGGTGAATCAGCCCCAGCATTTT,TRBV7-8,TRBJ1-5,-,13,-
CASSFRWETDTQYF,TGTGCCAGCAGCTTTCGATGGGAGACAGATACGCAGTATTTT,TRBV7-8,TRBJ2-3,-,14,-
CASRVTRDSNQPQHF,TGTGCCAGCAGGGTTACCCGGGACAGCAATCAGCCCCAGCATTTT,TRBV6-5,TRBJ1-5,-,15,-
CASSPQTRGDTQYF,TGTGCCAGCTCACCACAGACCCGGGGAGATACGCAGTATTTT,TRBV18,TRBJ2-3,-,14,-
CASSIGSGSKYTGELFF,TGTGCCAGTAGTATAGGAAGCGGGAGCAAGTACACCGGGGAGCTGTTTTTT,TRBV19,TRBJ2-2,TRBD2,17,-
CASSTFPSLGDEQFF,TGTGCCAGCAGCACCTTTCCCTCCCTTGGGGATGAGCAGTTCTTC,TRBV9,TRBJ2-1,-,15,once
CASSQETQGEQFF,TGTGCCAGCAGCCAAGAGACCCAAGGGGAGCAGTTCTTC,TRBV4-2,TRBJ2-1,-,13,-
CASSHEAGAVNTEAFF,TGTGCCAGCAGCCACGAGGCAGGGGCTGTGAACACTGAAGCTTTCTTT,TRBV7-8,TRBJ1-1,-,16,-
CASSVGRGSGANVLTF,TGTGCCAGCAGTGTAGGACGGGGCTCTGGGGCCAACGTCCTGACTTTC,TRBV2,TRBJ2-6,-,16,-
CATSSFKGWDTIYF,TGTGCCACCAGCAGCTTCAAGGGGTGGGACACCATATATTTT,TRBV15,TRBJ1-3,-,14,-
CASSQVSPTGELFF,TGTGCCAGCAGCCAAGTATCCCCCACCGGGGAGCTGTTTTTT,TRBV4-2,TRBJ2-2,-,14,-
CASSYDGRTNTGELFF,TGTGCCAGCAGTTACGACGGGAGGACGAACACCGGGGAGCTGTTTTTT,TRBV6-5,TRBJ2-2,TRBD2,16,once
CASSLSEGTEAFF,TGTGCCAGCAGCTTAAGTGAGGGCACTGAAGCTTTCTTT,TRBV7-3,TRBJ1-1,-,13,-
CASSLLWGEYEQYF,TGTGCCAGCAGTTTACTGTGGGGAGAGTACGAGCAGTACTTC,TRBV28,TRBJ2-7,-,14,-
CASSMSLTGNQPQHF,TGTGCCAGTAGTATGAGTTTAACAGGGAATCAGCCCCAGCATTTT,TRBV19,TRBJ1-5,-,15,-
CASRWAGQETQYF,TGTGCCAGCAGGTGGGCGGGGCAAGAGACCCAGTACTTC,TRBV7-9,TRBJ2-5,-,13,-
CASSQASRPQGNRSYTF,TGTGCCAGCAGCCAAGCGTCCCGACCCCAGGGGAACAGGAGCTACACCTTC,TRBV3-1/TRBV3-2,TRBJ1-2,-,17,-
CASRGLAGLNTGELFF,TGTGCCAGTAGGGGTTTAGCGGGACTGAACACCGGGGAGCTGTTTTTT,TRBV19,TRBJ2-2,TRBD2,16,-
CASSPRAVPNEKLFF,TGTGCCAGTAGTCCCCGGGCAGTCCCTAATGAAAAACTGTTTTTT,TRBV19,TRBJ1-4,-,15,-
CASADGGQAYGYTF,TGTGCCAGCGCAGACGGCGGTCAGGCGTATGGCTACACCTTC,TRBV28,TRBJ1-2,-,14,once
CASSSPLVPAGYTF,TGTGCCAGCAGCTCGCCGCTGGTCCCGGCTGGCTACACCTTC,TRBV7-9,TRBJ1-2,-,14,-
CASSLAGGYTDTQYF,TGCGCCAGCAGCTTGGCGGGAGGCTACACAGATACGCAGTATTTT,TRBV5-1,TRBJ2-3,TRBD2,15,-
CAISERNTIYF,TGTGCCATCTCGGAGAGAAACACCATATATTTT,TRBV6-6,TRBJ1-3,-,11,few
CASSLDPGQGRYGYTF,TGTGCCAGCAGCTTGGACCCTGGACAGGGGAGGTATGGCTACACCTTC,TRBV5-4,TRBJ1-2,TRBD1,16,-
CASSLVYNEQFF,TGCGCCAGCAGCTTGGTTTACAATGAGCAGTTCTTC,TRBV5-1,TRBJ2-1,-,12,once
CASSVGGLAGVTDTQYF,TGTGCCAGCAGCGTAGGGGGACTAGCGGGAGTCACAGATACGCAGTATTTT,TRBV9,TRBJ2-3,TRBD2,17,-
CAISHTDEQFF,TGTGCCATCAGTCACACCGATGAGCAGTTCTTC,TRBV10-3,TRBJ2-1,-,11,-
CASSLNNEQFF,TGTGCCAGCAGCTTGAACAATGAGCAGTTCTTC,TRBV5-4,TRBJ2-1,-,11,-
CASSQGQGDVSYEQYF,TGTGCCAGCAGCCAGGGACAGGGGGATGTCTCCTACGAGCAGTACTTC,TRBV4-2,TRBJ2-7,TRBD1,16,-
CAWSVMRGQETQYF,TGTGCCTGGAGTGTTATGAGGGGGCAGGAGACCCAGTACTTC,TRBV30,TRBJ2-5,TRBD1,14,-
CASSPTSSGITGELFF,TGTGCCAGCTCACCAACCAGCAGCGGGATAACCGGGGAGCTGTTTTTT,TRBV18,TRBJ2-2,TRBD2,16,once
CASSIVAGGPYEQYF,TGTGCCAGTAGTATAGTGGCGGGAGGGCCCTACGAGCAGTACTTC,TRBV19,TRBJ2-7,TRBD2,15,-
CASSLVGLAGGLGQETQYF,TGTGCCAGCAGTTTAGTAGGACTAGCGGGAGGGCTGGGCCAAGAGACCCAGTACTTC,TRBV27,TRBJ2-5,TRBD2,19,-
CASSHLYRDGYGYTF,TGTGCCAGCAGTCATCTATACAGGGACGGCTATGGCTACACCTTC,TRBV2,TRBJ1-2,-,15,-
CASSLRGRGEKLFF,TGTGCCAGCAGTTTACGGGGACGGGGTGAAAAACTGTTTTTT,TRBV27,TRBJ1-4,-,14,-
CASNFDGGEQYF,TGTGCCAGTAACTTTGACGGGGGCGAGCAGTACTTC,TRBV19,TRBJ2-7,-,12,once
CASSFVGRGTTSDTQYF,TGTGCCAGCAGTTTCGTGGGGCGGGGGACCACATCAGATACGCAGTATTTT,TRBV27,TRBJ2-3,TRBD2,17,-
CASSPDTDTQYF,TGTGCCAGCAGCCCTGACACAGATACGCAGTATTTT,TRBV7-8,TRBJ2-3,-,12,-
CASSLTTTGELFF,TGTGCCAGCAGCTTAACTACCACCGGGGAGCTGTTTTTT,TRBV7-2,TRBJ2-2,-,13,-